The 16 T cell receptor beta chains given below trace back to one sample, sequenced in a study of cytomegalovirus exposure and HLA in healthy donors. This PCR relied on a set of 60 Vbeta primers and 13 Jbeta primers. Data came from immunoSEQ multiplex PCR; TCRdb stores just in-frame clones and leaves some out. The repertoire holds about 180,000 clones, with 70% to 85% as singletons. Sequenced sample: PBMCs. These receptor sequences come from a man aged 18 to 30 in good health and CMV-seronegative.

This clone came up a few times. V is TRBV11-2 and J is TRBJ2-3, with D possibly being TRBD1 (5 bases). CDR1 is SGHAT and CDR2 is FQNNGV in the germline V gene. Trimming cost V 4 bases and J 2 bases, with 10 bases left between them. This CDR3 is built from 14 residues. This chain's CDR3 is CASSSRQYTDTQYF. As DNA, the CDR3 is TGTGCCAGCAGCTCTAGACAGTACACAGATACGCAGTATTTT. The full variable domain, in which reference TRBV11-2 and TRBJ2-3 provide the parts outside the CDR3, is EAGVAQSPRYKIIEKRQSVAFWCNPISGHATLYWYQQILGQGPKLLIQFQNNGVVDDSQLPKDRFSAERLKGVDSTLKIQPAKLEDSAVYLCASSSRQYTDTQYFGPGTRLTVL.

In nucleotides, the CDR3 is TGTGCCAGCAGCTTAGGGCTAGCTAGCGGGGCACAAGAGACCCAGTACTTC. Protein sequence: CASSLGLASGAQETQYF. V usage is TRBV11-2 and J usage is TRBJ2-5, with 9 bases matching TRBD2. Germline V gene sequence: CDR1 SGHAT, CDR2 FQNNGV. J gave up 2 bases and V 1 base, and 8 bases lay outside the gene matches. The CDR3 totals 17 residues.

The chain is built from TRBV7-2 and TRBJ2-1; no clear D gene. Germline assignment: CDR1 SGHTA and CDR2 FQGNSA. Trimming cost V 1 base and J 5 bases, with 6 bases left between them. The CDR3 runs 13 residues. DNA of the CDR3: TGTGCCAGCAGCTTAGAGAGAAACAATGAGCAGTTCTTC. Translated, it gives CASSLERNNEQFF.

The gene calls are TRBV27 and TRBJ2-7, with 10 bases fitting TRBD1. V lost 9 bases to trimming and J lost 4 bases; unmatched junction nucleotides: 6. The germline V gene has CDR1 MNHEY and CDR2 SMNVEV (reference sequence). This CDR3 has 13 amino acids. CDR3 sequence reads: CASRQGARYEQYF. The DNA for the CDR3 is TGTGCCAGTAGACAGGGGGCGAGGTACGAGCAGTACTTC.

The gene calls are TRBV29-1 and TRBJ2-5, with TRBD1 identical over 8 bases. After removal of 3 bases from V and 2 bases from J, the junction contained 2 bases not matched to a gene. Germline V gives CDR1 SQVTM, CDR2 ANQGSEA. This CDR3 is built from 13 residues. The CDR3 region is CSVEGQEQETQYF. The CDR3 DNA reads as TGCAGCGTTGAGGGACAGGAGCAAGAGACCCAGTACTTC.

A word on this clone: The germline gene is not matched at one end of the junction; a read error may be the cause. The chain uses TRBV7-7 and TRBJ2-5; 11 bases are shared with TRBD1. There are 14 residues in the CDR3. The germline V gene encodes CDR1 SSHAT and CDR2 FNYEAQ (reference sequence). The CDR3 loop reads CASSQDRGHETQYF. The CDR3 DNA is TGTGCTAGCAGCCAGGACAGGGGGCACGAGACCCAGTACTTC.

The V call is TRBV4-3, the J call TRBJ2-3; 13 nucleotides line up with TRBD2. Germline CDR1 is LGHNA and CDR2 is YSLEER. This CDR3 has 19 residues. V lost 0 bases and J lost 5; bases outside the gene matches: 11. CDR3 nucleotides: TGCGCCAGCAGCCAAGAACCACTAGCGGGAGGGCCCTCAGGAGATACGCAGTATTTT. This gives the protein CASSQEPLAGGPSGDTQYF.

This chain links TRBV28 with TRBJ1-2; 7 bases map to TRBD1. Germline V gene lookup returns CDR1 MDHEN and CDR2 SYDVKM. With V trimmed by 0 bases and J by 7 bases, 11 bases remained unmatched. CDR3 length equals 16 residues. The CDR3 protein is CASSLWARQGVRGYTF. The CDR3 region has the DNA TGTGCCAGCAGTTTATGGGCCCGACAGGGAGTTCGTGGCTACACCTTC.

The gene calls are TRBV5-1 and TRBJ1-2; 7 nucleotides align to TRBD1. The CDR3 totals 14 residues. CDR1 is SGHRS, CDR2 YFSETQ, per germline. Trimming cost V 4 bases and J 4 bases; bases outside gene matches: 7. CDR3 protein: CASSTRQGGYGYTF. The CDR3 coding sequence is TGCGCCAGCAGCACACGACAGGGCGGCTATGGCTACACCTTC.

The chain combines TRBV4-3 with TRBJ2-1, with 13 bases that match TRBD2. This CDR3 is 17 amino acids long. The J segment lost 6 bases and the V segment lost 0 bases, leaving 5 bases of the junction unmatched. The germline V gene has CDR1 LGHNA and CDR2 YSLEER. The CDR3, as DNA: TGCGCCAGCAGCCAAGAGACTAGCGGGGGGAAGGGCAATGAGCAGTTCTTC. Translated: CASSQETSGGKGNEQFF.

V is TRBV5-1 and J is TRBJ2-7, with TRBD2 identical over 12 bases. The CDR3 extends over 16 amino acids. V lost 2 bases and J lost 1; bases outside the gene matches: 4. The germline V gene encodes CDR1 SGHRS and CDR2 YFSETQ. The CDR3 DNA follows: TGCGCCAGCAGCTTTCGACTAGCGGGGGAATCCTACGAGCAGTACTTC. This sequence encodes CASSFRLAGESYEQYF.

The chain carries TRBV7-9 and TRBJ1-2; D remains unclear. The V end was cut by 0 bases, the J end by 6 bases, with 14 bases between. CDR3 size: 15 residues. Germline values: CDR1 SEHNR, CDR2 FQNEAQ (reference sequence). Here the CDR3 DNA reads TGTGCCAGCAGCTTAGCTCTCATGGGAGATGATGGCTACACCTTC. This codes for CASSLALMGDDGYTF.

This clone was observed a handful of times. CDR3 coding DNA: TGTGCCAGCAGCTTAGCGGGGCCAGGGGGAGGAAACACCATATATTTT. It encodes CASSLAGPGGGNTIYF. V is TRBV7-9 and J is TRBJ1-3; TRBD1 aligns across 7 bases. From germline, CDR1 is SEHNR and CDR2 FQNEAQ (reference sequence). The CDR3 has 16 residues. V trimming: 0 bases; J trimming: 4 bases; junction bases outside the gene matches: 6.

The gene calls are TRBV7-3 and TRBJ2-3, with 10 positions matching TRBD2. The V gene's germline CDR1 is SGHTA and CDR2 FQGTGA. Trimming removed 4 bases from V and 1 base from J; junction bases left unmatched: 5. The CDR3 is made up of 16 amino acids. CDR3 residues: CASSSLAGLGTDTQYF. CDR3 DNA: TGTGCCAGCAGCTCACTAGCGGGGCTCGGCACAGATACGCAGTATTTT.

This clone was counted a few times. V and J are TRBV7-3 and TRBJ1-1; D unclear. The CDR3 has 13 residues. V shed 1 base and J shed 10 bases, with 13 bases lying between them. The V gene's germline CDR1 is SGHTA and CDR2 FQGTGA. DNA of the CDR3: TGTGCCAGCAGCTTAATTGCGGGGAAGGGAGCTTTCTTT. Residues: CASSLIAGKGAFF.

The count of this clone is one. The genes are TRBV4-3 and TRBJ2-7, with D perhaps matching TRBD1 (5 bases). The end of the DNA aligns better with TRBJ2-5, so the J call may be wrong. Germline V gene sequence: CDR1 LGHNA, CDR2 YSLEER. The CDR3 totals 15 residues. In nucleotides, the CDR3 is TGCGCCAGCAGCCAAGATAGAGACAGCCAAGAGACCCAGTACTTC. This translates into CASSQDRDSQETQYF.